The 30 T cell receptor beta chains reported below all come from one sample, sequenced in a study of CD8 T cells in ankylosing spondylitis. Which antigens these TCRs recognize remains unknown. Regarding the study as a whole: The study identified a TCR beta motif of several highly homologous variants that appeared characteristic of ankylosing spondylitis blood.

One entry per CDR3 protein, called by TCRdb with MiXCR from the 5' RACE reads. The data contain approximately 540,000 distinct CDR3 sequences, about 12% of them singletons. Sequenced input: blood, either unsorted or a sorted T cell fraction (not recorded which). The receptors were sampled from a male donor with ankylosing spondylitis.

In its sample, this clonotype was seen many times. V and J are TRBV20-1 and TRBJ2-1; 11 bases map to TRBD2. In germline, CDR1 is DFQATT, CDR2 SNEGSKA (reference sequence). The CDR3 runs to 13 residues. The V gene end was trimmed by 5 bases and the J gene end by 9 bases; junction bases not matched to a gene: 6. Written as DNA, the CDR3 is TGCAGTGCTCCAACTAGCGGGAGAAGTGAGCAGTTCTTC. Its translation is CSAPTSGRSEQFF.

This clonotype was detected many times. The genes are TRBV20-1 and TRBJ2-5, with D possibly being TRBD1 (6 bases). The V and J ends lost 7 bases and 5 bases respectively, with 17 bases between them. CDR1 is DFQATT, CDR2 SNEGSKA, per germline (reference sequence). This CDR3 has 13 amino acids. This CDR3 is CSVRDTTGETQYF. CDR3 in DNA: TGCAGTGTTCGGGACACCACAGGGGAGACCCAGTACTTC.

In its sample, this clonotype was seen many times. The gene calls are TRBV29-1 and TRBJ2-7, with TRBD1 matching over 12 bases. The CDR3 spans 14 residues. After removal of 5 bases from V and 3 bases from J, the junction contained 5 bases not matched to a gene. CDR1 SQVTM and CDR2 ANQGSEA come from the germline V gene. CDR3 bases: TGCAGCGTTACGGGACAGGGGGCCGGCTACGAGCAGTACTTC. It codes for CSVTGQGAGYEQYF.

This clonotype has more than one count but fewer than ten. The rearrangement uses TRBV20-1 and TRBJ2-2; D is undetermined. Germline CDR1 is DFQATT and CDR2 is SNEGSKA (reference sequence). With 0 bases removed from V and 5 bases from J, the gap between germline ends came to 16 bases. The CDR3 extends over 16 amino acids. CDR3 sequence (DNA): TGCAGTGCTAGAGATCCCAGCGCCTCGAGAACCGGGGAGCTGTTTTTT. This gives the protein CSARDPSASRTGELFF.

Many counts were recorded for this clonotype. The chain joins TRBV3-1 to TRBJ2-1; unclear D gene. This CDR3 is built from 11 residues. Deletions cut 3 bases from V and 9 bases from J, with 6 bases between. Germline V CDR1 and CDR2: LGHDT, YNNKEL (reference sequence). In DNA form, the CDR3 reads TGTGCCAGCAGCCAGTCGGGTGAGCAGTTCTTC. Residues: CASSQSGEQFF.

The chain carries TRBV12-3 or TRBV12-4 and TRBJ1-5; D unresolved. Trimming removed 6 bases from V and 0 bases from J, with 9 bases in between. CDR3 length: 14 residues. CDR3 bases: TGTGCCAGCAGCATGACACTTAGCAATCAGCCCCAGCATTTT. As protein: CASSMTLSNQPQHF.

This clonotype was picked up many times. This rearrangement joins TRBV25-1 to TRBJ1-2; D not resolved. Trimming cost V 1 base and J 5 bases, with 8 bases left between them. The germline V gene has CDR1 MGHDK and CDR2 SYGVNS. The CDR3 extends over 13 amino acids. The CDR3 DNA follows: TGTGCCAGCAGTGAATCGGCCGCATATGGCTACACCTTC. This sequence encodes CASSESAAYGYTF.

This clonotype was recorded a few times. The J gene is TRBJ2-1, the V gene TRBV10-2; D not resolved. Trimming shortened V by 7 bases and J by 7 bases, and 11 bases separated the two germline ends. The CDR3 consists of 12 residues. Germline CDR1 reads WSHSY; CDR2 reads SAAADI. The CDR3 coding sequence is TGCGCCAGCACCGTAGGGCCGAATGAGCAGTTCTTC. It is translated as CASTVGPNEQFF.

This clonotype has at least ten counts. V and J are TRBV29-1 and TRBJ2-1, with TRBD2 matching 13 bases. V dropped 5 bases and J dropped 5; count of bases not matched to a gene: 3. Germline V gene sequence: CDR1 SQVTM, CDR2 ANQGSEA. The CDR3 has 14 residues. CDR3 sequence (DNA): TGCAGCGTTCGGACTAGCGGGGGCAACAATGAGCAGTTCTTC. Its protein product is CSVRTSGGNNEQFF.

CDR3 residues: CASSQVGGLVSYNEQFF. The CDR3 nucleotides are TGTGCCAGCAGCCAAGTGGGGGGACTAGTCTCCTACAATGAGCAGTTCTTC. The chain joins TRBV3-1 to TRBJ2-1, with 8 bases identical to TRBD2. The CDR3 has 17 residues. Unmatched junction bases numbered 5, after V lost 1 base and J lost 0 bases. Looked up from germline, CDR1 is LGHDT and CDR2 is YNNKEL (reference sequence).

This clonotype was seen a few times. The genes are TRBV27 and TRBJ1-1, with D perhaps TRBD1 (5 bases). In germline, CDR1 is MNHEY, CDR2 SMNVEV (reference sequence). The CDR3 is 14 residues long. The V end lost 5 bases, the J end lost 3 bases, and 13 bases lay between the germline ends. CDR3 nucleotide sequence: TGTGCCAGCAGTCCCTTCCGGGGGGACACTGAAGCTTTCTTT. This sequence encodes CASSPFRGDTEAFF.

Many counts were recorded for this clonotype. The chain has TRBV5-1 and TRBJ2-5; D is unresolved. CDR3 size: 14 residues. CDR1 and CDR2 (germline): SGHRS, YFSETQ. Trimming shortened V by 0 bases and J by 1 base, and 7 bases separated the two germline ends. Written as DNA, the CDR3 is TGCGCCAGCAGCTTGGGGCTCGGCCAAGAGACCCAGTACTTC. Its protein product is CASSLGLGQETQYF.

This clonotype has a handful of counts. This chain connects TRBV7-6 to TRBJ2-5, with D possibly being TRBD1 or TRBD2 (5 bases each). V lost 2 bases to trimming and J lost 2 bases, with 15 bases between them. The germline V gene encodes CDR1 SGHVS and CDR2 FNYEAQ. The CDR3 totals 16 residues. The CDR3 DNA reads TGTGCCAGCAGCTTAATTCGGGGCCTGGCTCAAGAGACCCAGTACTTC. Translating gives CASSLIRGLAQETQYF.

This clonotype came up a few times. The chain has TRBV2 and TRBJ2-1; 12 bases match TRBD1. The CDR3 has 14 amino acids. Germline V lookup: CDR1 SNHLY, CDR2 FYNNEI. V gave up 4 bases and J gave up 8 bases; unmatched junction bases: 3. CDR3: CASSGDRGRDEQFF. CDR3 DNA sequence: TGTGCCAGCAGTGGGGACAGGGGGCGCGATGAGCAGTTCTTC.

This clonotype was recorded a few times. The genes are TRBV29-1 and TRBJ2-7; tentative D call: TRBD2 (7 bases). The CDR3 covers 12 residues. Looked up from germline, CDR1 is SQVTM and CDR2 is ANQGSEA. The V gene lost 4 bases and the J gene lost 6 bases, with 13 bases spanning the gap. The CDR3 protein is CSVVRGLSEQYF. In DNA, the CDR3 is TGCAGCGTTGTGCGGGGGCTGAGCGAGCAGTACTTC.

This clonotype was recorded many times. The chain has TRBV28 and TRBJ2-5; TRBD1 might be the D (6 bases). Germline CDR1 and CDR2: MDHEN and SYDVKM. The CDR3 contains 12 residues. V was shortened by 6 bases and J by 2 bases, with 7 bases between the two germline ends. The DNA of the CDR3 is TGTGCCAGCAGGACAGGTCAAGAGACCCAGTACTTC. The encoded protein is CASRTGQETQYF. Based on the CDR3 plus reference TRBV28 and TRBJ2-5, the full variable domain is DVKVTQSSRYLVKRTGEKVFLECVQDMDHENMFWYRQDPGLGLRLIYFSYDVKMKEKGDIPEGYSVSREKKERFSLILESASTNQTSMYLCASRTGQETQYFGPGTRLLVL.

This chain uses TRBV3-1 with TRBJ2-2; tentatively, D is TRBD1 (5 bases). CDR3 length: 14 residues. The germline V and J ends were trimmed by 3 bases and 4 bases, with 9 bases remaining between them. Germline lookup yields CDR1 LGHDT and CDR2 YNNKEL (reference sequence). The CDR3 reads CASSQQGSTGELFF. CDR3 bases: TGTGCCAGCAGCCAGCAGGGTAGCACCGGGGAGCTGTTTTTT.

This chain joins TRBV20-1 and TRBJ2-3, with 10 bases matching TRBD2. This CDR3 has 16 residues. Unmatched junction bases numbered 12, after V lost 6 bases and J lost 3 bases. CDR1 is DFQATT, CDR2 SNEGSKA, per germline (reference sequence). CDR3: CSARELAGIATDTQYF. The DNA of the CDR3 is TGCAGTGCCCGGGAACTAGCGGGAATCGCAACAGATACGCAGTATTTT.

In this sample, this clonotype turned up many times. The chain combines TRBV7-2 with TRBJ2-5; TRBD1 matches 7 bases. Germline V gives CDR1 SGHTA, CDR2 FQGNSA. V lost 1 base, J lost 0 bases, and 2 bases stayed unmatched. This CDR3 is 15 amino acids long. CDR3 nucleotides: TGTGCCAGCAGCTTAGACAGGGGTTACCAAGAGACCCAGTACTTC. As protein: CASSLDRGYQETQYF.

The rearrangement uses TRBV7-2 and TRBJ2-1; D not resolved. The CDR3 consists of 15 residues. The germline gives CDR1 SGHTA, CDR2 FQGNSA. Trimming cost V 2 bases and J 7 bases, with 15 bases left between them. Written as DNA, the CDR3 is TGTGCCAGCAGCTTACCCCCGGTGGGTGCAAATGAGCAGTTCTTC. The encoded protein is CASSLPPVGANEQFF.

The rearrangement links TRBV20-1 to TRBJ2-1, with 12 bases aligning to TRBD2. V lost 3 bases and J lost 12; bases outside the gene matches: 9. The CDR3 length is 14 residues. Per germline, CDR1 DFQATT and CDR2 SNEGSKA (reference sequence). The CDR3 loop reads CSASRLAGAGVQFF. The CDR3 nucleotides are TGCAGTGCTAGTCGACTAGCGGGAGCCGGGGTGCAGTTCTTC.

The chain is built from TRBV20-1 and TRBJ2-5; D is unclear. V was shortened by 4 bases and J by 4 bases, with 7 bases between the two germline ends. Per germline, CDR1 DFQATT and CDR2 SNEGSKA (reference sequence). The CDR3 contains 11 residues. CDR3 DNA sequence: TGCAGTGCTAAGGCGGTAGAGACCCAGTACTTC. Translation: CSAKAVETQYF.

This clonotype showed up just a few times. The CDR3 DNA reads as TGTGCCAGCAGCCCCAGAGCGGGAGGGTACCAAGAGACCCAGTACTTC. Protein sequence: CASSPRAGGYQETQYF. This chain uses TRBV7-9 with TRBJ2-5; TRBD2 aligns across 10 bases. The CDR3 contains 16 residues. V shed 5 bases and J 0 bases; nucleotides not matched to a gene: 6. Germline V gene data show CDR1 as SEHNR and CDR2 as FQNEAQ (reference sequence). Looking up the rest from reference TRBV7-9 and TRBJ2-5 gives the full variable domain: DTGVSQNPRHKITKRGQNVTFRCDPISEHNRLYWYRQTLGQGPEFLTYFQNEAQLEKSRLLSDRFSAERPKGSFSTLEIQRTEQGDSAMYLCASSPRAGGYQETQYFGPGTRLLVL.

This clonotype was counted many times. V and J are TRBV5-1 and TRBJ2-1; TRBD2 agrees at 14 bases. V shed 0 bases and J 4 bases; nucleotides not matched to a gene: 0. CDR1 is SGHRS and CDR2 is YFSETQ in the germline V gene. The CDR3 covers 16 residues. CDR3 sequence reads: CASSLGLAGGYNEQFF. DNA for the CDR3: TGCGCCAGCAGCTTGGGACTAGCGGGAGGGTACAATGAGCAGTTCTTC.

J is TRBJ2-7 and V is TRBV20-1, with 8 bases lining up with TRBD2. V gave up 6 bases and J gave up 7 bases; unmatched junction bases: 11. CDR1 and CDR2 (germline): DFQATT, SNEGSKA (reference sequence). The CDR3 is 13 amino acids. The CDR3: CSATSGLPREQYF. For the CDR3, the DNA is TGCAGTGCCACTAGCGGACTTCCTCGTGAGCAGTACTTC.

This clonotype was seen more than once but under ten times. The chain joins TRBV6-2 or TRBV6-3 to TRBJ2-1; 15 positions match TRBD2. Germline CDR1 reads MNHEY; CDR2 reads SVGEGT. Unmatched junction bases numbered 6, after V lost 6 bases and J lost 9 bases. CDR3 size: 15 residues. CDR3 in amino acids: CASSGLAGGQGEQFF. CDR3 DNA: TGTGCCAGCAGCGGACTAGCGGGAGGGCAGGGTGAGCAGTTCTTC.

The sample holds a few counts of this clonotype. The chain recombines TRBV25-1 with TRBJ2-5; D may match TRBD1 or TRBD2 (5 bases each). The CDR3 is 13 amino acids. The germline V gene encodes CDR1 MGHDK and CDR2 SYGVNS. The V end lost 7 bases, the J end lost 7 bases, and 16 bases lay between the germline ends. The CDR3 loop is CASTGTDLGTQYF. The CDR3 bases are TGTGCCAGCACTGGGACGGACCTCGGGACCCAGTACTTC.

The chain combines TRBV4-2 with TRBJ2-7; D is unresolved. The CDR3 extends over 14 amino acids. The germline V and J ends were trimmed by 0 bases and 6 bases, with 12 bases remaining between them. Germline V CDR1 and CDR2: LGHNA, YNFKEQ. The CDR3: CASSQEVSCCEQYV. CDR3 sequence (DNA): TGTGCCAGCAGCCAAGAGGTCTCCTGCTGCGAGCAGTACGTC.

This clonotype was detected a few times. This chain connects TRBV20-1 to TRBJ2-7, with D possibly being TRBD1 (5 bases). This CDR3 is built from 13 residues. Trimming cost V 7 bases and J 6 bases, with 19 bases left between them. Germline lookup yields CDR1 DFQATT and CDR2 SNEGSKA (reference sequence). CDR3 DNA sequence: TGCAGTGTTCAGGGCCAGGGCCAGGGCGAGCAGTACGTC. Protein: CSVQGQGQGEQYV.

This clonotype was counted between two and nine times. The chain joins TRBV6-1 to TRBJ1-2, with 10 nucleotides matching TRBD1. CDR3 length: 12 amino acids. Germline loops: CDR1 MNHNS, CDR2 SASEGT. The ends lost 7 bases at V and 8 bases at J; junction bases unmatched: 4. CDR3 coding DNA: TGTGCCAGCACTTGGGGACAGGGGGGCTACACCTTC. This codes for CASTWGQGGYTF.